A single TCR beta chain is shown here with its context. Its antigen remains unidentified. This entry is derived from a study of T cells after yellow fever vaccination. General study points: The presence of abundant clonotypes contaminating from the bulk population was possible in FACS-sorted repertoires.

A process of 5'RACE template switching, which added a universal primer site and UMIs, was used to make TCR cDNA. Each CDR3 protein gets one entry after TCRdb re-called the 5' RACE reads with MiXCR. Altogether fewer than 650,000 distinct CDR3 sequences are present, 21% being singletons, with the ten largest covering about 16%. The CDR3 is 17 amino acids. Per germline, CDR1 MDHEN and CDR2 SYDVKM. The V end lost 8 bases, the J end lost 1 base, and 21 bases lay between the germline ends. The sequence was collected from a young man who received the YFV17D yellow fever vaccine. V and J are TRBV28 and TRBJ2-4; the D gene could be TRBD1 or TRBD2 (5 bases each). The material was PBMCs, obtained about 21 days after the first yellow fever vaccination. CDR3 loop: CASSLGTPRSAKNIQYF. The CDR3 region has the DNA TGTGCCAGCTCCCTCGGGACCCCCCGAAGCGCCAAAAACATTCAGTACTTC.